The clone carrying this TCR beta chain turned up a few times. Its antigen is currently unknown. The CDR3 is 13 residues long. CDR1 is GTSNPN, CDR2 SVGIG, per germline (reference sequence). V lost 7 bases to trimming and J lost 2 bases, with 11 bases between them. Amplification of TCR beta CDR3 regions was performed using RNA transcripts as template. In the first-round RT-PCR of the TCR CDR3, the HTBI primer set was used. One entry per CDR3 protein results from TCRdb running MiXCR on the multiplex PCR reads. The table has fewer than 450,000 distinct CDR3 sequences, approximately 17% seen once. The data were taken from a study of T cells in Graves' hyperthyroidism and ophthalmopathy. Study results and caveats: Among clonotypes expanded in thyroid above 0.001, most were also found in blood.

PBMCs stemmed from around 9.3 ml fresh peripheral blood. The sequenced material came from blood. This receptor was obtained from a woman aged 30 to 39 with Graves' hyperthyroidism that later progressed to Graves' ophthalmopathy. J is TRBJ2-2 and V is TRBV30; the D gene is possibly TRBD2 (5 bases). The CDR3 reads CAYRRGNTGELFF. The CDR3 DNA is TGTGCCTACCGACGGGGAAACACCGGGGAGCTGTTTTTT.